This is a list of T cell receptor beta chains from one sample in a study of molecular identifiers for immune sequencing clone quantification. TCRdb fed the PCR reads into MiXCR, producing one record per CDR3 protein. In the table there are 550,000 to 750,000 distinct CDR3 sequences, 15% to 20% of which are singletons. The sample consisted of naive CD8+ T cells from blood, with Jurkat cell RNA spiked in. Receptor source: a human donor in good health. Some libraries in this study had Jurkat cell RNA spiked in. Each CDR3 is given with its conserved first and last residue. Each record gives: J gene, V gene, CDR3 protein.

TRBJ1-2,TRBV20-1,CSATGTAPTYGYTF
TRBJ2-7,TRBV7-9,CASSLRDRYRQYF
TRBJ1-4,TRBV4-1,CASSHVQGGLFF
TRBJ2-1,TRBV30,CAWSVGAGGRDEQFF
TRBJ2-6,TRBV15,CATSLDLSGANVLTF
TRBJ2-5,TRBV12-3/TRBV12-4,CASSYSGVRETQYF
TRBJ2-5,TRBV10-3,CAIRESGIEETQYF
TRBJ2-1,TRBV19,CASPVDYNEQFF
TRBJ2-2,TRBV27,CASLGHNTGELFF
TRBJ2-7,TRBV6-5,CASSYSDGFRRGEQYF
TRBJ2-6,TRBV23-1,CASSQSSAQGSSGANVLTF
TRBJ1-1,TRBV10-1,CASSGGLNTEAFF
TRBJ2-1,TRBV30,CAWSAGWGANEQFF
TRBJ2-3,TRBV30,CAWSGLPSTDTQYF
TRBJ1-6,TRBV27,CASSLSWGDSPLHF
TRBJ2-5,TRBV9,CASNTGDGEAQYF
TRBJ2-7,TRBV27,CASSLGVDYEQYF
TRBJ1-3,TRBV7-6,CASSETGSGNTIYF
TRBJ1-5,TRBV19,CASSMGPTLNQPQHF
TRBJ2-3,TRBV7-8,CASITGVAGGTTDTQYF
TRBJ2-7,TRBV7-9,CASSLAETGYEQYF
TRBJ1-1,TRBV10-3,CAIRDFDSAEAFF
TRBJ2-7,TRBV21-1,CASSKKGLGAYEQYF
TRBJ2-7,TRBV28,CASSGTSGSSPAYEQYF
TRBJ2-2,TRBV28,CASSLRLAGASGSGELFF
TRBJ2-5,TRBV21-1,CASSKVVRTETQYF
TRBJ1-2,TRBV4-2,CASSQAGGFGDGYTF
TRBJ1-4,TRBV20-1,CSASRGGFATNEKLFF
TRBJ2-3,TRBV5-6,CASSLGPMAAGETDTQYF
TRBJ1-1,TRBV4-3,CASSERTGVGEAFF
TRBJ2-7,TRBV7-9,CASSPFGGLSYEQYF
TRBJ2-3,TRBV12-3/TRBV12-4,CASSSGDKSTDTQYF
TRBJ1-1,TRBV7-9,CASSFGDRTEAFF
TRBJ1-4,TRBV7-8,CASSLSGREKLFF
TRBJ2-3,TRBV9,CASSETSGGPDTQYF
TRBJ1-1,TRBV19,CASGVSEAFF
TRBJ1-5,TRBV28,CASSDRLSNQPQHF
TRBJ2-6,TRBV4-1,CASRQQGAGANVLTF
TRBJ2-1,TRBV15,CATSALAGVEDNERFF
TRBJ2-7,TRBV25-1,CASSDPDRGYEQYF
TRBJ2-3,TRBV9,CASASATDTQYF
TRBJ2-3,TRBV14,CASSQVDMEVSDTQYF
TRBJ1-1,TRBV20-1,CSARDSREDTEAFF
TRBJ2-3,TRBV28,CASTRTSLADTQYF
TRBJ1-1,TRBV5-4,CASSPRLNTEAFF